The next 9 T cell receptor beta chains were all read from a single sample in a study of T cell clonality in common variable immunodeficiency. Study results and caveats: In common variable immunodeficiency, TCR beta chains reportedly carried fewer deletions and N-nucleotide insertions.

These receptors lack a known antigen. Method: immunoSEQ multiplex PCR; TCRdb's copy keeps in-frame clones and lacks some. This sample has 11,000 to 15,000 clones and no singletons, with 8.5% to 10% in the ten largest. The specimen was peripheral blood mononuclear cells. The receptors here all came from a human donor with common variable immunodeficiency.

This clone was observed a handful of times. Sequencing ends 3 residues short of the CDR3 end; the germline J gene provides the rest. The chain has TRBV7-9 and TRBJ1-4; TRBD1 matches 9 bases. CDR3 length equals 15 residues. Germline trimming cut 5 bases from V and 8 bases from J; bases unmatched to any gene: 9. Germline CDR1 is SEHNR and CDR2 is FQNEAQ (reference sequence). This CDR3 is CASSQRDRVDEKLFF. The CDR3 DNA, read in part, is TGTGCCAGCAGCCAACGGGACAGGGTGGACGAAAAA. The whole variable domain, remainder taken from reference TRBV7-9 and TRBJ1-4, is DTGVSQNPRHKITKRGQNVTFRCDPISEHNRLYWYRQTLGQGPEFLTYFQNEAQLEKSRLLSDRFSAERPKGSFSTLEIQRTEQGDSAMYLCASSQRDRVDEKLFFGSGTQLSVL.

This clone appeared a few times. From the germline J gene comes the end of the CDR3, since the read stops 3 residues before it. The V and J genes are TRBV19 and TRBJ2-1, with D hard to call. The CDR3 spans 13 residues. The V end lost 3 bases, the J end lost 3 bases, and 6 bases lay between the germline ends. Germline CDR1 LNHDA, CDR2 SQIVND (reference sequence). CDR3 sequence reads: CASSIKGYNEQFF. CDR3 DNA, as far as it was read: TGTGCCAGTAGTATCAAGGGCTACAATGAG.

Turning to this clone: Coverage ceases 3 residues before the CDR3 finishes, and the germline J gene fills in the end. This sequence joins TRBV5-6 and TRBJ1-2, with TRBD1 as a possible D gene (6 bases). CDR1 and CDR2 (germline): SGHDT, YYEEEE. The V and J ends lost 4 bases and 7 bases respectively, with 20 bases between them. The CDR3 is 15 residues long. The covered CDR3 bases are TGTGCCAGCAGCCCCAAGGTGGGGGGGGGCGCTGGC. Protein sequence: CASSPKVGGGAG. The entire CDR3 sequence reads CASSPKVGGGAGYTF.

Of note for this clone: Sequencing ends 3 residues short of the CDR3 end; the germline J gene provides the rest. V is TRBV18 and J is TRBJ1-1, with a weak D call TRBD1 (6 bases). The CDR3 consists of 14 residues. V lost 6 bases to trimming and J lost 0 bases, with 11 bases between them. CDR1 and CDR2 (germline): KGHSH, LQKENI. CDR3: CASSRDRLNTEAFF. The part of the CDR3 DNA that was read is TGTGCCAGCTCCCGAGACAGGTTGAACACTGAA.

There are a few counts of this clone. The read terminates 3 residues ahead of where the CDR3 ends, so the germline J gene completes it. This chain links TRBV7-9 with TRBJ2-7, with D perhaps matching TRBD2 (6 bases). From germline, CDR1 is SEHNR and CDR2 FQNEAQ (reference sequence). The ends were cut back, 1 base at V and 3 bases at J, with 13 bases in the middle. CDR3 length: 15 amino acids. CDR3 region: CASSLETSIRYEQYF. The sequenced CDR3 bases are TGTGCCAGCAGCTTAGAGACTAGTATTCGCTACGAG.

Concerning this clone: With the read ending 3 residues before the CDR3 end, the germline J gene is used to fill in that end. This chain joins TRBV7-9 and TRBJ1-2; D gene uncertain. Trimming stripped 1 base from V and 0 bases from J, with 6 bases between. The CDR3 runs 14 residues. CDR1 and CDR2 (germline): SEHNR, FQNEAQ (reference sequence). Incomplete CDR3 DNA: TGTGCCAGCAGCTTAGGACATGCTAACTATGGC. Protein product: CASSLGHANYG. The entire CDR3 protein reads CASSLGHANYGYTF.

This clone was seen only a few times. The CDR3 region is CASSWTGNSYEQYF. The sequenced CDR3 bases are TGTGCCAGTAGTTGGACAGGGAACTCCTACGAG. The J gene is TRBJ2-7, the V gene TRBV19; 8 bases line up with TRBD1. The read gets to within 3 residues of the CDR3 end, and the germline J gene fills in the rest. CDR1 and CDR2 (germline): LNHDA, SQIVND (reference sequence). The CDR3 is 14 amino acids. The V gene end was trimmed by 5 bases and the J gene end by 0 bases; junction bases not matched to a gene: 3.

This clone showed up just a few times. Incomplete CDR3 DNA: TGTGCCAGTAGTCTACTGACAGGGGGCCCAGATACG. As protein: CASSLLTGGPDT. The whole CDR3 is CASSLLTGGPDTQYF. The genes are TRBV19 and TRBJ2-3, with TRBD1 matching 10 bases. The read ends 3 residues shy of where the CDR3 ends; the end is completed using the germline J gene. Germline trimming cut 5 bases from V and 4 bases from J; bases unmatched to any gene: 6. In germline, CDR1 is LNHDA, CDR2 SQIVND (reference sequence). The CDR3 has 15 residues.

This clone has more than one count but fewer than ten. The observed sequence ends 3 residues before the CDR3 terminus, with the missing tail filled in from the germline J gene. V is TRBV7-6 and J is TRBJ2-3, with 7 bases that match TRBD1. Trimming removed 6 bases from V and 4 bases from J; junction bases left unmatched: 10. CDR3 length equals 15 residues. Per germline, CDR1 SGHVS and CDR2 FNYEAQ. CDR3 in amino acids: CASRLTTGSADTQYF. The CDR3 bases that were read are TGTGCCAGCAGGCTCACGACAGGGAGCGCAGATACG.